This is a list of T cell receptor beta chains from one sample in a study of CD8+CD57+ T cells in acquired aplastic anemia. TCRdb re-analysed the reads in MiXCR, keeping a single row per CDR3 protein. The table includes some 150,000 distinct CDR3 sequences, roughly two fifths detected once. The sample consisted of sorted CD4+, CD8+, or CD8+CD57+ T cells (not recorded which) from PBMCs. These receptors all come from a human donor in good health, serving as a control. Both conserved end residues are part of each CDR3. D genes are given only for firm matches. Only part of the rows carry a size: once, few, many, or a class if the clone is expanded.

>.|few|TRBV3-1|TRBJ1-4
TGTGCCAGCAGCCCTAGCGGAGGGCGGACTAATGAAAAACTGTTTTTT
CASSPSGGRTNEKLFF
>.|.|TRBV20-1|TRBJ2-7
TGCAGTGCTACAAGCCGGGACACCTACGAGCAGTACTTC
CSATSRDTYEQYF
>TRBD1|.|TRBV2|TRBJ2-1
TGTGCCAGCAGGTTCACAGGGGGTCAGTTCTTC
CASRFTGGQFF
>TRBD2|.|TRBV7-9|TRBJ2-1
TGTGCCAGCAGCTTAACCGGAGCGGGGGGGTTTTATGAGCAGTTCTTC
CASSLTGAGGFYEQFF
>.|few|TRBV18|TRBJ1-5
TGTGCCAGCTCATCCGGGGGGAATCAGCCCCAGCATTTT
CASSSGGNQPQHF
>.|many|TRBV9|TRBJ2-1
TGTGCCAGCAGCGTAGTAGGTAGGGGTGAGCAGTTCTTC
CASSVVGRGEQFF
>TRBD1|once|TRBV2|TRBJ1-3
TGTGCCAGTAGACAGGGACGAGGAAACACCATATATTTT
CASRQGRGNTIYF
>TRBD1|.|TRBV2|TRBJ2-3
TGTGCCAGCAGTCATGGACAGGGTCAAGATACGCAGTATTTT
CASSHGQGQDTQYF
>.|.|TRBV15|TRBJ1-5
TGTGCCACCAGCAGAGATCTAGGGCTGCAGAATCAGCCCCAGCATTTT
CATSRDLGLQNQPQHF
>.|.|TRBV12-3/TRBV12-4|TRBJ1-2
TGTGCCAGCAGTCCCTTTGGACAGACTTATGGCTACACCTTC
CASSPFGQTYGYTF
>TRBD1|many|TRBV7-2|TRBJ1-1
TGTGCCAGCAGCTTAGTGTCGGGACAGATCACTGAAGCTTTCTTT
CASSLVSGQITEAFF
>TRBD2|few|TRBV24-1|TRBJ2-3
TGTGCCACCAGTGATTTGCCGCGGACTAGCGGGAGAACAGATACGCAGTATTTT
CATSDLPRTSGRTDTQYF
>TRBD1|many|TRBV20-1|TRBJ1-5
TGCAGTGCATCCCGACAGGGATATCAGCCCCAGCATTTT
CSASRQGYQPQHF
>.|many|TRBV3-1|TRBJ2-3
TGTGCCAGCAGCCAAGCCAGGGGTCGCACAGATACGCAGTATTTT
CASSQARGRTDTQYF
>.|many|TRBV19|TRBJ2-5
TGTGCCAGTAGTATAGCCGACAGCCGAACCGCCCAGTACTTC
CASSIADSRTAQYF
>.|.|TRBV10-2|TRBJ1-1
TGCGCCAGCAGGGGGCTGACAGTGAACACTGAAGCTTTCTTT
CASRGLTVNTEAFF
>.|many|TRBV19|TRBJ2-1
TGTGCCAGTAGTATAGGACGGGACAATGAGCAGTTCTTC
CASSIGRDNEQFF
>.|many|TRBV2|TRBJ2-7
TGTGCCAGCAGTGAAGCGGTCAGGGGACCCTACGAGCAGTACTTC
CASSEAVRGPYEQYF
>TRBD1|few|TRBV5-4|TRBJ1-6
TGTGCCAGCAGCAAAAATTCTGGACAGGATTCACCCCTCCACTTT
CASSKNSGQDSPLHF
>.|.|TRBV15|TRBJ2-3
TGTGCCACCAGGAGGGACTTCACAGATACGCAGTATTTT
CATRRDFTDTQYF
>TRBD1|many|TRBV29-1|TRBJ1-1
TGCAGCGGCGGACAGGTGAACACTGAAGCTTTCTTT
CSGGQVNTEAFF
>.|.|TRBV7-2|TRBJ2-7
TGTGCCAGCAGCCCGCGACAGGCGTACGAGCAGTACTTC
CASSPRQAYEQYF
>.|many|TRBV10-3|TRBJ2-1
TGTGCCATCAGTGATTGGGGCGGGGAGGTTGAGCAGTTCTTC
CAISDWGGEVEQFF
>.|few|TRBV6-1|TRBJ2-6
TGTGCCAGCAGTGGTACAGGGCGCCAACTCTCTGGGGCCAACGTCCTGACTTTC
CASSGTGRQLSGANVLTF
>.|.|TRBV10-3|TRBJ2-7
TGTGCCATCAGTGAGGATCGGAACAAATACGAGCAGTACTTC
CAISEDRNKYEQYF
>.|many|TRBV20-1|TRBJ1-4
TGCAGTGCTAGAGAAGGGGGACTCCTAGATGAAAAACTGTTTTTT
CSAREGGLLDEKLFF
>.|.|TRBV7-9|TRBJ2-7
TGTGCCAGCACCCCGGACGGATTCTACGAGCAGTACTTC
CASTPDGFYEQYF
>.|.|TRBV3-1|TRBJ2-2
TGTGCCAGCAGGCAACAGGGGAACACCGGGGAGCTGTTTTTT
CASRQQGNTGELFF
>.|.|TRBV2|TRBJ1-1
TGTGCCAGCAGTGTGCAGAGGGGGGTGGACACTGAAGCTTTCTTT
CASSVQRGVDTEAFF
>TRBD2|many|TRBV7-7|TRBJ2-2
TGTGCCAGCAGCCCAACTAGCGGGAATACAGCCGGGGAGCTGTTTTTT
CASSPTSGNTAGELFF
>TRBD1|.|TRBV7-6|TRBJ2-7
TGTGCCAGCAGCTCGACAGGGATTAACGAGCAGTACTTC
CASSSTGINEQYF
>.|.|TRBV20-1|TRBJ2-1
TGCAGTGCTCCCCCCCGGAGGGTCTACAATGAGCAGTTCTTC
CSAPPRRVYNEQFF
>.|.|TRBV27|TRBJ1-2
TGTGCCAGCAGTTTGGCAGGGTCGGCGAACTATGGCTACACCTTC
CASSLAGSANYGYTF
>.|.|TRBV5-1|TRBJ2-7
TGCGCCAGCAGCCTCGGTGGGAAGTTTTACGAGCAGTACTTC
CASSLGGKFYEQYF
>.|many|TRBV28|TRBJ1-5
TGTGCCAGCAGCCAGGTTAGCAATCAGCCCCAGCATTTT
CASSQVSNQPQHF
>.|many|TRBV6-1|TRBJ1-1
TGTGCCAGCACGGGGGGGAGCACTGAAGCTTTCTTT
CASTGGSTEAFF
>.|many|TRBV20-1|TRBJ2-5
TGCAGTGCTAGAGATGCCAGCCCATTTACCCAGTACTTC
CSARDASPFTQYF
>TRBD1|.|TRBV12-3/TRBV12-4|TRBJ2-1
TGTGCCAGCAGTTTGGACAGGTGCAATGAGCAGTTCTTC
CASSLDRCNEQFF